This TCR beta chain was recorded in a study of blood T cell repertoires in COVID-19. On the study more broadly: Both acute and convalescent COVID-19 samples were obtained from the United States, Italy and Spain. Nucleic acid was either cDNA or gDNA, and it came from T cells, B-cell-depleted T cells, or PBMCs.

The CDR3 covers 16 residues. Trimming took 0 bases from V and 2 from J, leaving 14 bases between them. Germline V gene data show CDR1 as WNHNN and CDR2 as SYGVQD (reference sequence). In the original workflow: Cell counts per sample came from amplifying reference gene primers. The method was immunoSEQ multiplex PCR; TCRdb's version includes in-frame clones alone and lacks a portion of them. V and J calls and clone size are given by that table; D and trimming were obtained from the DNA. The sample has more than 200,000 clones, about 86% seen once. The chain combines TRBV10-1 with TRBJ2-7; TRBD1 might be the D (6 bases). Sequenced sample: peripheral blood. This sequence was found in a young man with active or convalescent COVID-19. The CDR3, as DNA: TGCGCCAGCAGTGAGTCGGTAGGACAGCCGGCCTACGAGCAGTACTTC. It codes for CASSESVGQPAYEQYF.